Reported below is one TCR beta chain. The data belong to a study of blood T cell repertoires in COVID-19. Study-level background: Acute and convalescent COVID-19 specimens originated in the United States, Italy and Spain. PBMCs, B-cell-depleted T cells, or T cells provided the cDNA or gDNA that made up the material.

In the original analysis: Quantification of nucleated cells was approximated via reference gene primer amplification. Sequencing was performed with immunoSEQ multiplex PCR; in TCRdb, only in-frame clones are kept and a portion is missing. V and J calls and clone size come straight from that table; D and trimming were deduced from the DNA. The sample gives 110,000 to 150,000 clones, approximately 82% of which show up once; more than 8.5% is in the top ten. CDR3 length: 14 amino acids. V was pared by 0 bases and J by 6 bases, with 3 bases of the junction left unmatched. The V gene's germline CDR1 is SGHTA and CDR2 FQGNSA.

This receptor was identified in a man aged 55-75 years with active or convalescent COVID-19. The V and J genes are TRBV7-2 and TRBJ2-3, with TRBD2 matching 7 bases. Sequences were obtained from peripheral blood. CDR3 loop: CASSLAPSGDTQYF. The CDR3 DNA sequence: TGTGCCAGCAGCTTAGCTCCTAGCGGCGATACGCAGTATTTT.